This T cell receptor beta chain was sequenced in a study of tumor and adjacent non-tumor tissue in lung cancer. TCRbeta libraries were built with three rounds of nested PCR, modified from ARM-PCR. TCRdb processed the multiplex PCR reads anew with MiXCR; each CDR3 protein has one entry. The repertoire consists of around 200,000 distinct CDR3 sequences, with about 71% occurring once and the leading ten covering less than 25%. This sample's RNA came from whole unsorted tissue. Between August and November 2014, newly diagnosed, chemotherapy-naive lung cancer patients underwent thoracic surgery in China. The CDR3 has 12 amino acids. Germline CDR1 reads SQVTM; CDR2 reads ANQGSEA. Trimming took off 8 bases at V and 0 bases at J, with 9 bases between the two ends.

The chain couples TRBV29-1 to TRBJ2-3; D unclear. This TCR was recovered from a man aged 55-75 years with non-small cell lung cancer. Sequencing was done on a sample of lung tumor tissue. CDR3 bases: TGCAGCATTGCGCATAGCACAGATACGCAGTATTTT. Protein product: CSIAHSTDTQYF.